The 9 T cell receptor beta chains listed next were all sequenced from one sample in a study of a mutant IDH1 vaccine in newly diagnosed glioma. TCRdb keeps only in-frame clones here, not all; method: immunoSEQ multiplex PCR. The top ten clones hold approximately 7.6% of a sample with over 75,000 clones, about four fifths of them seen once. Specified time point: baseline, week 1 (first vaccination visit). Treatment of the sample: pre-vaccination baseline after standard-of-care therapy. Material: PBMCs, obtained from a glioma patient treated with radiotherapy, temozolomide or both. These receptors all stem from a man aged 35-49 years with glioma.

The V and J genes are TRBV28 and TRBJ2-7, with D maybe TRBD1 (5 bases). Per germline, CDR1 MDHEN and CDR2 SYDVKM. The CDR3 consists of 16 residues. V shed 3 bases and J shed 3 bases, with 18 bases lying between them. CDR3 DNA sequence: TGTGCCAGCAGTTTTGCAGGGTTGGTACCCATCTACGAGCAGTACTTC. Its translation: CASSFAGLVPIYEQYF.

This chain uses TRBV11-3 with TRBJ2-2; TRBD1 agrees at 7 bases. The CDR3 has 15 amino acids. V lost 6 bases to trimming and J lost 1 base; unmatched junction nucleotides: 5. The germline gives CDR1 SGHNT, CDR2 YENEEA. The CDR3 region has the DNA TGTGCCAGCAGTCCCGGGACAGTGAACACCGGGGAGCTGTTTTTT. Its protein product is CASSPGTVNTGELFF. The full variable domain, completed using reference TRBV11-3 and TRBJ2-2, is EAGVVQSPRYKIIEKKQPVAFWCNPISGHNTLYWYLQNLGQGPELLIRYENEEAVDDSQLPKDRFSAERLKGVDSTLKIQPAELGDSAVYLCASSPGTVNTGELFFGEGSRLTVL.

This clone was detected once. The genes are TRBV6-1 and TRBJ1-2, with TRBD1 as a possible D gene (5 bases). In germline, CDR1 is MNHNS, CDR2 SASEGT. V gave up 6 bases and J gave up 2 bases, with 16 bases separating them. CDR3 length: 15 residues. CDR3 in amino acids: CASRLTDAGNYGYTF. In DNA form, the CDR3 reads TGTGCCAGCAGATTGACAGACGCCGGGAACTATGGCTACACCTTC.

The CDR3 DNA reads TGTGCCAGCAGCCAAGACAGGCGTAGCTCCTATAATTCACCCCTCCACTTT. This sequence encodes CASSQDRRSSYNSPLHF. The chain uses TRBV4-2 and TRBJ1-6; D is uncertain. The length of the CDR3 is 17 residues. Germline lookup yields CDR1 LGHNA and CDR2 YNFKEQ. Trimming stripped 0 bases from V and 0 bases from J, with 9 bases between.

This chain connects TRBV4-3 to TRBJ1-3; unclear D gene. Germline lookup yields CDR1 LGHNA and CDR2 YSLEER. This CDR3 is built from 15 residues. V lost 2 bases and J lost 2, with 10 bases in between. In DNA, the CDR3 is TGCGCCAGCAGCCAAACCCGGAGACCTGGAAACACCATATATTTT. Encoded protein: CASSQTRRPGNTIYF.

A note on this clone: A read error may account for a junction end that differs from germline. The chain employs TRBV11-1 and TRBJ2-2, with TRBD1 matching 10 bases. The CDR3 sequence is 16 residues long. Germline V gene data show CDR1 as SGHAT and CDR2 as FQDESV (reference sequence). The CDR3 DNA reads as TGTGCCAGCAGCCCACACCCCGGCGGGACAGGGGCCCCTGTTACTTTT. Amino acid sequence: CASSPHPGGTGAPVTF. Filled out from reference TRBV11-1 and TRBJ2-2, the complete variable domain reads EAEVAQSPRYKITEKSQAVAFWCDPISGHATLYWYRQILGQGPELLVQFQDESVVDDSQLPKDRFSAERLKGVDSTLKIQPAELGDSAMYLCASSPHPGGTGAPVTFGEGSRLTVL.

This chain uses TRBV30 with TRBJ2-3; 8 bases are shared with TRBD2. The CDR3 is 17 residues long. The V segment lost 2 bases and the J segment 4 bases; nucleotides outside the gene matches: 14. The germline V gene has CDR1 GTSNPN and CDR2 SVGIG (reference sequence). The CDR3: CAWSPGGGWEFADTQYF. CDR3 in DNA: TGTGCCTGGAGTCCCGGGGGGGGTTGGGAGTTTGCAGATACGCAGTATTTT.

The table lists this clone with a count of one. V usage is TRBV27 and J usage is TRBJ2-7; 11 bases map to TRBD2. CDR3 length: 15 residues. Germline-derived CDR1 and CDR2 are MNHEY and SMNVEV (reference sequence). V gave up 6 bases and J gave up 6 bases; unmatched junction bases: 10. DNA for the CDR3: TGTGCCAGCAGCCCATTACCGGGACTAGCGGTCGAGCAGTACTTC. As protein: CASSPLPGLAVEQYF.

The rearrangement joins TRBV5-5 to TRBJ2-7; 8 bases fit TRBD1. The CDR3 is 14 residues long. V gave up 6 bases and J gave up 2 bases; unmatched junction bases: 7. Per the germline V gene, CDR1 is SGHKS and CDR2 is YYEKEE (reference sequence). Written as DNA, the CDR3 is TGTGCCAGCATCGACAGGGGTAGTACCTACGAGCAGTACTTC. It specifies CASIDRGSTYEQYF.